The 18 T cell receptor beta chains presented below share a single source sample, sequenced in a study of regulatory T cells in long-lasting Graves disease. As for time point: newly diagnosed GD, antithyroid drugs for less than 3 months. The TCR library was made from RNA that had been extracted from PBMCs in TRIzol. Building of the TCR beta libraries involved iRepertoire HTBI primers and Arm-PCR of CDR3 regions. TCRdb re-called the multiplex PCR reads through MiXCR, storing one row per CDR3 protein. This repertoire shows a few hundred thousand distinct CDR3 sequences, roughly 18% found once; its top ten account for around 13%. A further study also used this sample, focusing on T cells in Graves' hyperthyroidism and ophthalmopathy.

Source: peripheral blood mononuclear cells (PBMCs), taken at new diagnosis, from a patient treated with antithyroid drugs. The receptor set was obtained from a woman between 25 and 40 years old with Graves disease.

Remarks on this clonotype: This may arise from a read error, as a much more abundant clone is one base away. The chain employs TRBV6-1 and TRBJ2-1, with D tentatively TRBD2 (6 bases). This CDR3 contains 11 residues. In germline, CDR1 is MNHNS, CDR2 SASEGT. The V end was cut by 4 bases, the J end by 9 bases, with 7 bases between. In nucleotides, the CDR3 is TGTGCCAGCAGTGCCGGGGGTGAGCAGTTCTTC. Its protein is CASSAGGEQFF.

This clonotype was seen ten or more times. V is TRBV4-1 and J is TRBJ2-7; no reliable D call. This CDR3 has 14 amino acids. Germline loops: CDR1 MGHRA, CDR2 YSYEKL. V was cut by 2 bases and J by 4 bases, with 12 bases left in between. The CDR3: CASSQLALLYEQYF. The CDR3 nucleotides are TGCGCCAGCAGCCAACTTGCTCTTTTATACGAGCAGTACTTC.

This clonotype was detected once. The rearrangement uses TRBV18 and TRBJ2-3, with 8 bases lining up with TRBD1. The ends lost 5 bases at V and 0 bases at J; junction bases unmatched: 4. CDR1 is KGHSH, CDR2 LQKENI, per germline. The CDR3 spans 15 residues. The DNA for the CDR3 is TGTGCCAGCTCATTGACAGGGGATAGCACAGATACGCAGTATTTT. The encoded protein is CASSLTGDSTDTQYF. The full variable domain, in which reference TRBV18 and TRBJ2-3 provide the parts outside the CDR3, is NAGVMQNPRHLVRRRGQEARLRCSPMKGHSHVYWYRQLPEEGLKFMVYLQKENIIDESGMPKERFSAEFPKEGPSILRIQQVVRGDSAAYFCASSLTGDSTDTQYFGPGTRLTVL.

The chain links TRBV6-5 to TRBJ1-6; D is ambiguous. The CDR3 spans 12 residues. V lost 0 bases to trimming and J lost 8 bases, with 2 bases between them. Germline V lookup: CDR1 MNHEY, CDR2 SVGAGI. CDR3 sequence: CASSYSHSPLHF. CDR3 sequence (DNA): TGTGCCAGCAGTTACTCCCATTCACCCCTCCACTTT.

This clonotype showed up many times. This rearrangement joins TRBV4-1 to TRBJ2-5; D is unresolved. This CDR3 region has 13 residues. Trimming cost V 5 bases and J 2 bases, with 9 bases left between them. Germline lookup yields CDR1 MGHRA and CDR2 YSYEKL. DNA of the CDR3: TGCGCCAGCAGCTCTGCTGGGCAAGAGACCCAGTACTTC. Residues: CASSSAGQETQYF.

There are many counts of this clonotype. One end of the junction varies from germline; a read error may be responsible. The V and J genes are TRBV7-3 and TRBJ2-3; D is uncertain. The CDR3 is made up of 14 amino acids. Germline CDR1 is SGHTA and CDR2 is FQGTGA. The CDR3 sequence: CASSLTHSTDTQYF. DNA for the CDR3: TGTGCCAGCAGTTTAACGCATAGCACAGATACGCAGTATTTT.

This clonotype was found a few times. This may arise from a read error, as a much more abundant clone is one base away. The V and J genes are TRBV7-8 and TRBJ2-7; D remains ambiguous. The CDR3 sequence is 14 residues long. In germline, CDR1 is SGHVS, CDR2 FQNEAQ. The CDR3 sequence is CASSLASDRYEQHF. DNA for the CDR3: TGTGCCAGCAGCTTGGCGTCCGATCGTTACGAGCAGCACTTC.

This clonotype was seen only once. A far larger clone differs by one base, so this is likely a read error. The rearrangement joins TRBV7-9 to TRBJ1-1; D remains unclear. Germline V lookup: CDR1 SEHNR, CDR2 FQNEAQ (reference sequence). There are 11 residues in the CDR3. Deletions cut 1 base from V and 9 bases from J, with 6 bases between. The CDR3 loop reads CASSLGTQAFF. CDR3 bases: TGTGCCAGCAGCTTAGGGACCCAAGCTTTCTTT.

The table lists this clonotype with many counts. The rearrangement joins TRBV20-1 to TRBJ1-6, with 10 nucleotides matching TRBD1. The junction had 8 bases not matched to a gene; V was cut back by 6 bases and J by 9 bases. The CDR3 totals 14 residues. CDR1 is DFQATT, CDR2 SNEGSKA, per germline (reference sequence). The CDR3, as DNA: TGCAGTGCGGGGGGGGACAGGGGTCGTTCACCCCTCCACTTT. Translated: CSAGGDRGRSPLHF.

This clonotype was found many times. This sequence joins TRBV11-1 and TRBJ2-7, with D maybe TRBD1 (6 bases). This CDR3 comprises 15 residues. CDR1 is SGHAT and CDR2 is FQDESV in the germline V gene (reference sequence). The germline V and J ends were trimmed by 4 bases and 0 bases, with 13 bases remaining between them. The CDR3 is CASSSTGTLSYEQYF. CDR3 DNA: TGTGCCAGCAGCTCTACCGGGACACTCTCCTACGAGCAGTACTTC.

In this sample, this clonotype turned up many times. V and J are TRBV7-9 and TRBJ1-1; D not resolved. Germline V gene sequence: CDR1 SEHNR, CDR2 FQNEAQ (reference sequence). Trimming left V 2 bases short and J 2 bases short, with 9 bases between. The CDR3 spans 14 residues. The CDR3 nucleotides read TGTGCCAGCAGCTTAAGGCAGGCTAACACTGAAGCTTTCTTT. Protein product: CASSLRQANTEAFF. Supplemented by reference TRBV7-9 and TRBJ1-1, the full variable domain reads DTGVSQNPRHKITKRGQNVTFRCDPISEHNRLYWYRQTLGQGPEFLTYFQNEAQLEKSRLLSDRFSAERPKGSFSTLEIQRTEQGDSAMYLCASSLRQANTEAFFGQGTRLTVV.

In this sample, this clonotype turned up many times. The CDR3 region is CASRSGLAGDSSYNEQFF. For the CDR3, the DNA is TGTGCCAGCCGTTCGGGACTAGCGGGGGACAGCTCCTACAATGAGCAGTTCTTC. The chain combines TRBV7-2 with TRBJ2-1, with 14 bases that match TRBD2. V shed 8 bases and J 0 bases; nucleotides not matched to a gene: 9. The germline gives CDR1 SGHTA, CDR2 FQGNSA. The CDR3 is 18 amino acids. Based on the CDR3 plus reference TRBV7-2 and TRBJ2-1, the full variable domain is GAGVSQSPSNKVTEKGKDVELRCDPISGHTALYWYRQSLGQGLEFLIYFQGNSAPDKSGLPSDRFSAERTGGSVSTLTIQRTQQEDSAVYLCASRSGLAGDSSYNEQFFGPGTRLTVL.

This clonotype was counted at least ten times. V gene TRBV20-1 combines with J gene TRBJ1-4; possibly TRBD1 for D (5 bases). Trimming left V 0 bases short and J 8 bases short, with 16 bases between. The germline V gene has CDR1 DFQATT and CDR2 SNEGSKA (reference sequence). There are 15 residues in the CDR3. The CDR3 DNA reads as TGCAGTGCTAGAGATCTCGGACACATGGGGGAAAAACTGTTTTTT. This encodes CSARDLGHMGEKLFF.

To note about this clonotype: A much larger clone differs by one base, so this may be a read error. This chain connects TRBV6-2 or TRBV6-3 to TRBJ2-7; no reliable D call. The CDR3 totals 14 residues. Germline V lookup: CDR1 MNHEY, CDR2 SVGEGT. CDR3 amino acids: CASNYTTGDRGQYF. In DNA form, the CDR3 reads TGTGCCAGCAATTACACGACTGGAGACCGTGGGCAGTACTTC.

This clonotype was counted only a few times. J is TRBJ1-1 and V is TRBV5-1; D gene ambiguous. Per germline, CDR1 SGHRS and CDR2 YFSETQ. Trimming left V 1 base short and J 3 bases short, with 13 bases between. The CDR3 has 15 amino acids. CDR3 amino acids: CASSLRRRADTEAFF. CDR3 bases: TGCGCCAGCAGCTTGAGACGACGGGCGGACACTGAAGCTTTCTTT.

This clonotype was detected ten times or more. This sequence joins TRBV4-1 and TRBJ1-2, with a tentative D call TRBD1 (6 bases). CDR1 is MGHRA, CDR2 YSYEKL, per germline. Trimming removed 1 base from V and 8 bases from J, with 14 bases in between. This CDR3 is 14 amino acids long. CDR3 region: CASSQVGRGVGYTF. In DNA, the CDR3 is TGCGCCAGCAGCCAAGTTGGCAGGGGCGTGGGCTACACCTTC.

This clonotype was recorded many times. Here the CDR3 DNA reads TGCGCCAGCAGCTTGGCCCCAGACAGACTGAACACTGAAGCTTTCTTT. Encoded protein: CASSLAPDRLNTEAFF. This chain joins TRBV5-1 and TRBJ1-1; D perhaps matches TRBD1 (5 bases). The germline CDR1 and CDR2 sequences are SGHRS and YFSETQ. Trimming shortened V by 0 bases and J by 0 bases, and 12 bases separated the two germline ends. CDR3 length: 16 amino acids.

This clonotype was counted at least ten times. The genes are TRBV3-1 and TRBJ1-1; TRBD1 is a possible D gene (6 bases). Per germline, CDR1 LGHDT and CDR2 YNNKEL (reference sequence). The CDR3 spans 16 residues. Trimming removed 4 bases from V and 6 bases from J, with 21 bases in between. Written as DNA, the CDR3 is TGTGCCAGCAGCCCCGTGGTGGGGGGCTATTCTTCTGAAGCTTTCTTT. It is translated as CASSPVVGGYSSEAFF.